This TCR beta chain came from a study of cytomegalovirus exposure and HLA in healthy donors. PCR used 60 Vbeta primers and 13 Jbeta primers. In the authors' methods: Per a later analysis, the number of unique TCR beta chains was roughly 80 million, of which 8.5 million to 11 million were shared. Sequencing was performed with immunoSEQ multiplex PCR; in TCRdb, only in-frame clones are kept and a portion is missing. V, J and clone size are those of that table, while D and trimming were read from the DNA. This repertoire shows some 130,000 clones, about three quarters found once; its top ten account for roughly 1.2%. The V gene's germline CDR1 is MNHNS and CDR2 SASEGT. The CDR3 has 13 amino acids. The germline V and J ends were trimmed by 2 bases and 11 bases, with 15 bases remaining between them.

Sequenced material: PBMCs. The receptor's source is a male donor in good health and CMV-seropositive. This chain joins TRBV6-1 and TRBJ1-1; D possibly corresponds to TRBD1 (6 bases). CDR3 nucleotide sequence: TGTGCCAGCAGTGAATACCCGAGGGGGTCGGCTTTCTTT. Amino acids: CASSEYPRGSAFF.